Sequencing of this T cell receptor beta chain was carried out in a study of cytomegalovirus exposure and HLA in healthy donors. The germline V gene encodes CDR1 LGHNA and CDR2 YSLEER. This CDR3 is built from 14 residues. V was clipped by 2 bases and J by 3 bases, with 10 bases between them. In regard to this clone: Its antigen is not identified.

Points from the study as a whole: Overall, about 160 TCR beta chains were annotated as cytomegalovirus-associated.

It was with 60 Vbeta and 13 Jbeta primers that the PCR ran. Clones were sequenced by immunoSEQ multiplex PCR, and TCRdb holds only the in-frame ones, with some missing. The repertoire has more than 110,000 clones, 70% to 75% of them found once; the top ten carry 1.3%. This clonotype originated in a woman in her thirties or forties in good health and CMV-seronegative. The rearrangement links TRBV4-3 to TRBJ1-1, with D hard to call. What was sequenced was PBMCs. CDR3 DNA sequence: TGCGCCAGCAGCCAATTGGCAGCGGACACTGAAGCTTTCTTT. Protein product: CASSQLAADTEAFF.